This T cell receptor (beta chain) was sequenced for a study of long-term antiretroviral therapy in people with HIV. The study, taken as a whole, reports: CDR3 lengths in HIV samples spanned a narrower range than controls.

This CDR3 comprises 15 residues. Looked up from germline, CDR1 is LNHDA and CDR2 is SQIVND (reference sequence). Trimming took off 4 bases at V and 1 base at J, with 11 bases between the two ends. The authors ran the immunoSEQ assay, v3.0, at survey level. The repertoire was sequenced with immunoSEQ multiplex PCR; TCRdb's copy has only in-frame clones and lacks some. The data show around 27,000 clones, almost 90% seen once. Note on this clone: What it recognizes is unknown.

The TCR sequence derives from a man aged 25-45 years with HIV. The chain combines TRBV19 with TRBJ1-5; tentative D call: TRBD1 (5 bases). Sequences were derived from unsorted PBMCs, sampled about 4.5 years after starting antiretroviral therapy. The CDR3 loop reads CASSTTRQSNQPQHF. CDR3 DNA: TGTGCCAGTAGTACAACCCGACAGAGCAATCAGCCCCAGCATTTT.